These 6 T cell receptor beta chains were sequenced from one sample in a study of Graves' ophthalmopathy and Graves' hyperthyroidism. RNA served as the template for amplifying TCR beta CDR3 regions. The first round was an RT-PCR with HTBI primers, and the second round was a multiplex PCR. One entry per CDR3 protein results from TCRdb running MiXCR on the multiplex PCR reads. The data show 230,000 or so distinct CDR3 sequences, about 47% seen once. Sequencing was performed on peripheral blood. These receptor sequences come from an adult man with Graves' ophthalmopathy.

The chain employs TRBV24-1 and TRBJ2-5; D may be TRBD1 (6 bases). CDR3 length equals 15 residues. The germline CDR1 and CDR2 sequences are KGHDR and SFDVKD. V shed 1 base and J shed 3 bases, with 11 bases lying between them. The DNA for the CDR3 is TGTGCCACCAGTGATTTCGAGACAGGAGAAGAGACCCAGTACTTC. Amino acid sequence: CATSDFETGEETQYF.

This clonotype was detected a few times. Written as DNA, the CDR3 is TGTGCCAGCAGCGGGGACGACGGAGGCGAGACCCAGTACTTC. It codes for CASSGDDGGETQYF. The chain combines TRBV9 with TRBJ2-5, with D possibly called TRBD1 or TRBD2 (5 bases each). Germline V gene lookup returns CDR1 SGDLS and CDR2 YYNGEE. Trimming pared 3 bases from V and 5 bases from J, leaving 14 bases between. The CDR3 consists of 14 residues.

The V gene is TRBV5-1, the J gene TRBJ2-7; D remains ambiguous. Germline V gene lookup returns CDR1 SGHRS and CDR2 YFSETQ. V lost 4 bases and J lost 6, with 8 bases in between. The CDR3 has 11 residues. The CDR3 sequence: CASSETGEQYF. CDR3 sequence (DNA): TGCGCCAGCAGCGAAACGGGCGAGCAGTACTTC.

This chain links TRBV20-1 with TRBJ2-7, with TRBD2 identical over 7 bases. J was trimmed by 0 bases and V by 4 bases; bases with no gene match: 9. Germline CDR1 DFQATT, CDR2 SNEGSKA (reference sequence). The CDR3 totals 15 residues. CDR3 in DNA: TGCAGTGCTATGTCCTCTCGCGGGGGCTCCTACGAGCAGTACTTC. Its protein product is CSAMSSRGGSYEQYF.

This clonotype was seen only a few times. This chain joins TRBV19 and TRBJ1-6; 9 nucleotides line up with TRBD1. Germline V gives CDR1 LNHDA, CDR2 SQIVND (reference sequence). This CDR3 has 14 amino acids. J lost 9 bases, V lost 6 bases, and 6 bases had no gene match. CDR3 residues: CASRKTGGISPLHF. The CDR3 coding sequence is TGTGCCAGTAGAAAGACAGGGGGGATTTCACCCCTCCACTTT.

This clonotype was recorded a few times. V gene TRBV7-9 combines with J gene TRBJ2-7; no firm D call. Germline V CDR1 and CDR2: SEHNR, FQNEAQ (reference sequence). V was clipped by 1 base and J by 2 bases, with 9 bases between them. CDR3 length: 14 amino acids. CDR3 residues: CASSLGQNPYEQYF. CDR3 in DNA: TGTGCCAGCAGCTTAGGGCAGAACCCCTACGAGCAGTACTTC.